This T cell receptor beta chain was obtained from a study of OX40 agonist ivuxolimab in advanced cancers. Turning to the study itself: Administration of intravenous ivuxolimab to patients occurred every 2 weeks at 0.01 to 10 mg/kg. Partial responses occurred in three patients (one hepatocellular carcinoma, two cutaneous melanoma). Study-wide results and limits: Fewer expanded clones were found on average in CD4+ than in CD8+ T cells.

Only in-frame clones appear in the TCRdb table, and some are missing; sequencing was by immunoSEQ multiplex PCR. This repertoire shows around 150,000 clones, 90% found once; its top ten account for approximately 1.1%. Trimming removed 7 bases at V and 3 bases at J, with 6 bases between. Germline CDR1 LNHDA, CDR2 SQIVND (reference sequence). This CDR3 spans 12 amino acids. This clone came up a few times. Its target is unknown. With autoimmune disease history or systemic immunosuppression, patients were excluded. J is TRBJ2-2 and V is TRBV19; D is possibly TRBD2 (5 bases). Here the sequenced sample was CD4+ or CD8+ T cells sorted from blood, taken in a trial of the OX40 agonist ivuxolimab. This TCR was recovered from an adult with an advanced solid tumor such as melanoma, head and neck, liver or kidney cancer. CDR3 coding DNA: TGTGCCAGTACGAGGGACACCGGGGAGCTGTTTTTT. Its protein is CASTRDTGELFF.